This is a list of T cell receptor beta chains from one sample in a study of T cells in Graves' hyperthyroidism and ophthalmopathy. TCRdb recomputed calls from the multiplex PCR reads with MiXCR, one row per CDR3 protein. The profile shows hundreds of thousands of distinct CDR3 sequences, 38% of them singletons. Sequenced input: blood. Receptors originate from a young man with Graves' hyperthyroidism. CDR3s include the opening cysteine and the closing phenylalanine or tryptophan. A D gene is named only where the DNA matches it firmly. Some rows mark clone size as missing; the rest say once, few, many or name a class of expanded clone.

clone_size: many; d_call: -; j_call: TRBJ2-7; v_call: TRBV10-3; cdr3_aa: CAISEYTNEQYF; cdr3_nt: TGTGCCATCAGTGAGTACACAAACGAGCAGTACTTC
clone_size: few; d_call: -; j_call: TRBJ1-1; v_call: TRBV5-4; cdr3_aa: CASSQVGDNTEAFF; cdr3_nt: TGCGCCAGCAGCCAAGTAGGAGATAACACTGAAGCTTTCTTT
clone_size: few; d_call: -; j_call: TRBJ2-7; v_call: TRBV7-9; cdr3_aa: CASSQGIGDEQYF; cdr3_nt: TGTGCCAGCAGCCAGGGCATCGGTGACGAGCAGTACTTC
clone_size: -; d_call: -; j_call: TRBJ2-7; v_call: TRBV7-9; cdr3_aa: CASSENLRMGEQYF; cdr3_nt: TGTGCCAGCAGCGAGAACCTACGGATGGGCGAGCAGTACTTC
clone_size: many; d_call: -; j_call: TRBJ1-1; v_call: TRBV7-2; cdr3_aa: CASSLGGRAFF; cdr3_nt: TGTGCCAGCAGCTTAGGGGGAAGGGCTTTCTTT
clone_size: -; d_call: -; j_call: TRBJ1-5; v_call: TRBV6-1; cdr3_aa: CASSREPGDQPQHF; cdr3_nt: TGTGCCAGCAGTCGAGAACCAGGGGATCAGCCCCAGCATTTT
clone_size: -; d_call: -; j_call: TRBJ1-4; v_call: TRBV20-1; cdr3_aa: CSARDLRGGAATNEKLFF; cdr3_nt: TGCAGTGCTAGAGATCTTAGGGGGGGCGCAGCAACTAATGAAAAACTGTTTTTT
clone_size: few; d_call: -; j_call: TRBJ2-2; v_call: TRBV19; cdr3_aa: CATEPQENTGELFF; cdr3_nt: TGTGCCACCGAGCCTCAGGAGAACACCGGGGAGCTGTTTTTT
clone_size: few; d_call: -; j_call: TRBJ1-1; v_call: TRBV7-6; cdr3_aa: CASSLVLTSDGVNTEAFF; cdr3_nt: TGTGCCAGCAGCTTAGTCCTTACTTCCGACGGAGTGAACACTGAAGCTTTCTTT
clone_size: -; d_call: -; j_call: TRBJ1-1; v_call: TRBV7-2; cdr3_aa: CASSLNQDGAFF; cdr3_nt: TGTGCCAGCAGCTTAAACCAAGACGGAGCTTTCTTT
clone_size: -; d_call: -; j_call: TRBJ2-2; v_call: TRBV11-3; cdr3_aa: CASSATRGLGGELFF; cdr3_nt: TGTGCCAGCAGCGCGACCCGGGGCCTCGGCGGGGAGCTGTTTTTT
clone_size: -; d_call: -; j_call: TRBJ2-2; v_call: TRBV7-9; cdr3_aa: CASSQDLGGGAGELFF; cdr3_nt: TGCGCCAGCAGCCAAGATCTCGGGGGTGGAGCCGGGGAGCTGTTTTTT
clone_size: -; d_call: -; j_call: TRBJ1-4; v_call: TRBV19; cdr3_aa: CASRPPASEKLFF; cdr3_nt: TGTGCCAGTCGGCCCCCGGCGTCAGAAAAACTGTTTTTT
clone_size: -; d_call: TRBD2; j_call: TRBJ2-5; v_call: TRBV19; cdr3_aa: CASSIIAGLAGGDQETQYF; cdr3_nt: TGTGCCAGTAGTATTATCGCTGGACTAGCGGGAGGGGACCAAGAGACCCAGTACTTC
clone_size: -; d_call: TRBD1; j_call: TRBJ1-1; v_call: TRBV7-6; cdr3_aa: CASSLGQGTGAFF; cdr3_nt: TGTGCCAGCAGCCTCGGACAGGGCACTGGGGCTTTCTTT
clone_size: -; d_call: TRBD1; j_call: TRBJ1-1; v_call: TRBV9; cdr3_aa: CASSVETGGRGAFF; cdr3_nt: TGTGCCAGCAGCGTAGAGACAGGGGGCAGGGGAGCTTTCTTT
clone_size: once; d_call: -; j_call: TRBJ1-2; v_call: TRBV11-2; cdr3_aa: CASTRSASANYGYTF; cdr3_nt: TGTGCCAGCACTCGAAGTGCTTCAGCTAACTATGGCTACACCTTC
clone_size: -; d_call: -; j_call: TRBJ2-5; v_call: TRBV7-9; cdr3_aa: CASKGDPQETQYF; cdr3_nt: TGCGCCAGCAAGGGGGACCCACAAGAGACCCAGTACTTC
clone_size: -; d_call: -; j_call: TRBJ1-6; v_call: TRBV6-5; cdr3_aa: CASSLEPSPLHF; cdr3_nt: TGTGCCAGCAGCCTGGAACCTTCACCCCTCCACTTT
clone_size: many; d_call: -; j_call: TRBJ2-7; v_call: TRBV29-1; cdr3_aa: CSVSSSYEQYF; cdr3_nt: TGCAGCGTTTCAAGCTCCTACGAGCAGTACTTC
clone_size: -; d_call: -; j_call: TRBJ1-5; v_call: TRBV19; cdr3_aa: CACSSDGLNNQPQHF; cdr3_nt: TGTGCCTGTAGCTCCGACGGACTGAACAATCAGCCCCAGCATTTT
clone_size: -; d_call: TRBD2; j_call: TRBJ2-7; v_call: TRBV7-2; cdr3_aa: CASSSQAGGLDEQYF; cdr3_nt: TGTGCCAGCAGCTCCCAAGCGGGAGGACTAGACGAGCAGTACTTC
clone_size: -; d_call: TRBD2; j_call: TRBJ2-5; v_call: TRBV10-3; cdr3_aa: CAIRAPTSGGKETQYF; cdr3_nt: TGTGCCATCAGGGCTCCGACTAGCGGGGGAAAAGAGACCCAGTACTTC
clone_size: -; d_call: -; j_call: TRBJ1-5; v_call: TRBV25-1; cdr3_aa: CASTGPGRSNQPQHF; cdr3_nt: TGTGCCAGCACGGGCCCAGGGAGAAGCAATCAGCCCCAGCATTTT
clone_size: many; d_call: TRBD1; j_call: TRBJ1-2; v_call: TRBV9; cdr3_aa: CASSVDRDRQDYGYTF; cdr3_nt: TGTGCCAGCAGCGTAGATCGGGACAGGCAGGACTATGGCTACACCTTC
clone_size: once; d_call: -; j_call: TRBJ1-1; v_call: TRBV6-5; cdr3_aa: CAISYGLGANTEAFF; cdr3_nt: TGTGCCATCAGTTACGGCCTGGGCGCGAACACTGAAGCTTTCTTT
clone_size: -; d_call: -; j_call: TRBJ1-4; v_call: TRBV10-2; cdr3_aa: CASSWELSEKLFF; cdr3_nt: TGCGCCAGCAGTTGGGAGCTGAGTGAAAAACTGTTTTTT
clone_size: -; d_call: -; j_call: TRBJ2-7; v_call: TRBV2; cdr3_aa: CASSGWDTGTFYEQYF; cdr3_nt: TGTGCCAGCAGTGGCTGGGACACGGGGACCTTCTACGAGCAGTACTTC
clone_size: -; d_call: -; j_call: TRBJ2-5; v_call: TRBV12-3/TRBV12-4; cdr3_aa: CASKAPTETRYF; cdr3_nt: TGTGCCAGCAAAGCCCCGACCGAGACCCGGTACTTC
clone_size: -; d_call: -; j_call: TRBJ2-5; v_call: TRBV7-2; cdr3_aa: CASSSTADNQETQYF; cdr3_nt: TGTGCCAGCAGCTCGACAGCGGACAACCAAGAGACCCAGTACTTC
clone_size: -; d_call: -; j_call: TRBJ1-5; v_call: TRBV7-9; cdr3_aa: CASSFDSYQPQHF; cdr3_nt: TGTGCCAGCAGTTTCGACAGTTATCAGCCCCAGCATTTT
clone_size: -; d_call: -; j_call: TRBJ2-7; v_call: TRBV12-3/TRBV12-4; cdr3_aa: CASSDRDTSSYEQYF; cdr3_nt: TGTGCCAGCAGTGACCGGGACACGAGCTCCTACGAGCAGTACTTC
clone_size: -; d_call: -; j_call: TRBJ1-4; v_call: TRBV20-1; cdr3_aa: CSASGTPNEKLFF; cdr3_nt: TGCAGTGCTAGCGGGACCCCTAATGAAAAACTGTTTTTT
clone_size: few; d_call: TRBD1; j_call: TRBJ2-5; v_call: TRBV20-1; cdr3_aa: CSAWTGLGETQYF; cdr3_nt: TGCAGTGCGTGGACAGGGTTAGGAGAGACCCAGTACTTC
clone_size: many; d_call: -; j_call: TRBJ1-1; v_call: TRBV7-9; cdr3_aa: CALGEGNTEAFF; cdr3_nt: TGTGCCCTGGGAGAGGGGAACACTGAAGCTTTCTTT
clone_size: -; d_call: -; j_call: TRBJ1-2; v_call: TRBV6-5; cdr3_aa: CASRSSRAVYGYTF; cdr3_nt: TGTGCCAGCAGATCCTCACGCGCGGTCTATGGCTACACCTTC
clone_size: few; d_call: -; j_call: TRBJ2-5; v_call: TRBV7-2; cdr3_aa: CASSPSPQTSSETQYF; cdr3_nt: TGTGCCAGCAGCCCCTCGCCCCAGACTAGTTCGGAGACCCAGTACTTC
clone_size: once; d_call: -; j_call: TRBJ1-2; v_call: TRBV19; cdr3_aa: CASSQTREGFPLYGYTF; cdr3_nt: TGTGCCAGTAGCCAAACCCGGGAAGGCTTCCCCCTCTATGGCTACACCTTC
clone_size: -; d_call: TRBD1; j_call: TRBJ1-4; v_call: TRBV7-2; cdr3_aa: CASSLVPGQGGEKLFF; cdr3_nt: TGTGCCAGCAGCTTGGTCCCGGGACAGGGAGGCGAAAAACTGTTTTTT
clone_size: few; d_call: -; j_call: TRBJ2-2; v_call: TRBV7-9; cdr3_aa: CASTPREWAGELFF; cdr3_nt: TGTGCCAGCACCCCTCGGGAGTGGGCCGGGGAGCTGTTTTTT
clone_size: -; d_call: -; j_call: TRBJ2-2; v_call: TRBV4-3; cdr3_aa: CASSQAPTAGELFF; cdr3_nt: TGCGCCAGCAGCCAAGCCCCCACGGCGGGGGAGCTGTTTTTT
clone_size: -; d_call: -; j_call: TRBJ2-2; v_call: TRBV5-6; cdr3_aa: CASSLEITGELFF; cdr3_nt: TGTGCCAGCAGCTTGGAGATCACCGGGGAGCTGTTTTTT
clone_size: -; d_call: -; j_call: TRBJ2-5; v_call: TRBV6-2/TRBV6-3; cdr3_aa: CASSYSGEIQYF; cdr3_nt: TGTGCCAGCAGTTACTCGGGAGAGATCCAGTACTTC
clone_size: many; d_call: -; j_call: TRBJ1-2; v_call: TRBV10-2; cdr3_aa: CASSESLTVYGYTF; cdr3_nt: TGCGCCAGCAGTGAGTCTTTGACAGTCTATGGCTACACCTTC
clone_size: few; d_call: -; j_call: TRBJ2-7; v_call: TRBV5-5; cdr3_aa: CASSAPGPTSYEQYF; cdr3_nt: TGTGCCAGCAGCGCACCGGGACCGACGTCCTACGAGCAGTACTTC
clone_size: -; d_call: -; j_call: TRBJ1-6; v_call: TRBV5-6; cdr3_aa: CASSLEGHNSPLHF; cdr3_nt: TGTGCCAGCAGCTTGGAGGGTCATAATTCACCCCTCCACTTT
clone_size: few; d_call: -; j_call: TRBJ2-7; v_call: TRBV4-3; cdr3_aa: CASSQEPGVTYEQYF; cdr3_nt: TGCGCCAGCAGCCAAGAGCCGGGAGTCACCTACGAGCAGTACTTC
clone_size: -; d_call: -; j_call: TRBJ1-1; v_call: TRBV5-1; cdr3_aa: CASSLATFNTEAFF; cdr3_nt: TGCGCCAGCAGCTTGGCCACTTTCAACACTGAAGCTTTCTTT
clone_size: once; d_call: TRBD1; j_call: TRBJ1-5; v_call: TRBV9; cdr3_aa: CASSPSDRATQPQHF; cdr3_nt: TGTGCCAGCTCACCTTCGGACAGGGCGACTCAGCCCCAGCATTTT
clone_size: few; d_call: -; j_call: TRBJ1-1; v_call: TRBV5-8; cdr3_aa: CASSWSGRTEAFF; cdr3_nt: TGTGCCAGCAGCTGGTCCGGAAGGACTGAAGCTTTCTTT
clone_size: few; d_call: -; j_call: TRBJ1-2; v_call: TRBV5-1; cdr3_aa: CASSLGTSPNYGYTF; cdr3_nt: TGCGCCAGCAGCTTGGGAACCTCTCCTAACTATGGCTACACCTTC
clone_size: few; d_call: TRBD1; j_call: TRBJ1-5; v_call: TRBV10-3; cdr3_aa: CASRATGAGQPQHF; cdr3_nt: TGTGCCAGCAGGGCAACAGGGGCGGGTCAGCCCCAGCATTTT
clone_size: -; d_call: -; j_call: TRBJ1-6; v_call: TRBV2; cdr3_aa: CASSYLRSPLHF; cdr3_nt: TGTGCCAGCAGTTACCTCCGTTCACCCCTCCACTTT